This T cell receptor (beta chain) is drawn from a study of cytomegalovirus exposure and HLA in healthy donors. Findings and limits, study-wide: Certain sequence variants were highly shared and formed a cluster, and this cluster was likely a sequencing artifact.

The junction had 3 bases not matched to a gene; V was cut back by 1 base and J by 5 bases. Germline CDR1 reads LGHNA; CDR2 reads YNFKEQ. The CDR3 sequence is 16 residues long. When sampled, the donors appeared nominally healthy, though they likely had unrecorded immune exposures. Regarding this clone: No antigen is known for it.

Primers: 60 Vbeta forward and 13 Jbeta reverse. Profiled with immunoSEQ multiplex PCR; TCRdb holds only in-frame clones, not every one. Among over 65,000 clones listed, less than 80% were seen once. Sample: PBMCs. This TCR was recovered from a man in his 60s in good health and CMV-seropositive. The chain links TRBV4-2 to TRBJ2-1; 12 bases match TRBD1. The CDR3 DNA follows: TGTGCCAGCAGCCAAGGGGACAGGGGGCGAAACAATGAGCAGTTCTTC. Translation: CASSQGDRGRNNEQFF.